The 3 T cell receptor beta chains listed next were all sequenced from one sample in a study of T cell repertoires in cytomegalovirus infection. TCRdb independently ran MiXCR on the reads; one entry per CDR3 protein. Of tens of thousands of distinct CDR3 sequences in the sample, under 5% were seen once. The sample consisted of PBMCs. Every receptor here comes from a human donor in good health (CMV status not recorded). Some clones in this sample may be carry-over from other donors' samples.

In its sample, this clonotype was seen many times. The chain recombines TRBV10-3 with TRBJ2-5; D remains unclear. V was pared by 0 bases and J by 2 bases, with 7 bases between. CDR3 length: 14 amino acids. Germline V gene sequence: CDR1 ENHRY, CDR2 SYGVKD. CDR3 sequence: CAISESNLQETQYF. The CDR3 nucleotides are TGTGCCATCAGTGAGTCGAATCTACAAGAGACCCAGTACTTC.

This clonotype was seen ten or more times. One end of the junction fails to match germline, which may point to a read error. The V call is TRBV2, the J call TRBJ2-7; possibly TRBD2 for D (6 bases). From germline, CDR1 is SNHLY and CDR2 FYNNEI. CDR3 size: 13 residues. This CDR3 reads CASSERLVRERYF. CDR3 in DNA: TGTGCCAGCAGTGAAAGATTAGTCCGGGAGCGGTACTTC.

In its sample, this clonotype was seen many times. V gene TRBV7-2 combines with J gene TRBJ1-2, with a tentative D call TRBD1 (6 bases). This CDR3 is built from 12 residues. With 5 bases removed from V and 13 bases from J, the gap between germline ends came to 17 bases. Germline CDR1 SGHTA, CDR2 FQGNSA. CDR3 DNA: TGTGCCAGCAGCCCCCCTGGGGGGGCAATCACCTTC. Translation: CASSPPGGAITF.